The 5 T cell receptor beta chains below all came from one sample that was sequenced in a study of breast tumors, draining lymph nodes, adjacent tissues. The lymph nodes were axillary draining lymph nodes from breast cancer patients. MiXCR, run by TCRdb on the multiplex PCR reads, gives a single entry per CDR3 protein. The repertoire includes approximately 230,000 distinct CDR3 sequences, 30% to 35% of them detected once, and approximately 4% sits in the top ten. The material sequenced was axillary lymph node tissue. All receptors derive from a female donor with breast cancer. Some clones in this sample may be carry-over from other donors' samples.

This clonotype was detected ten times or more. The gene calls are TRBV6-4 and TRBJ2-1; 12 bases match TRBD2. This CDR3 region has 15 residues. The junction had 8 bases not matched to a gene; V was cut back by 6 bases and J by 8 bases. Germline V lookup: CDR1 MRHNA, CDR2 SNTAGT. The CDR3 DNA reads as TGTGCCAGCAGCCAACTAGCGGGGGGACTTCATGAGCAGTTCTTC. Translating it yields CASSQLAGGLHEQFF.

This clonotype was counted only a few times. With a much larger clone just one base away, this may be a read error. J is TRBJ2-7 and V is TRBV6-6; D is possibly TRBD1 (6 bases). Germline CDR1 and CDR2: MNHNY and SVGAGI (reference sequence). V lost 5 bases, J lost 6 bases, and 14 bases lay in between. The CDR3 has 13 residues. The CDR3 nucleotides read TGTGCCAGCAGTCCCACAGGGATGGGCGAGCAGTACTTC. It is translated as CASSPTGMGEQYF.

The sample holds many counts of this clonotype. V is TRBV20-1 and J is TRBJ2-5; D is uncertain. Germline loops: CDR1 DFQATT, CDR2 SNEGSKA (reference sequence). The CDR3 is 13 amino acids. V gave up 6 bases and J gave up 0 bases, with 11 bases separating them. The CDR3 coding sequence is TGCAGTGCGATCTCCCGGGACCAAGAGACCCAGTACTTC. Its protein is CSAISRDQETQYF.

About this clonotype itself: A much larger clone differs by one base, so this may be a read error. The chain joins TRBV7-9 to TRBJ2-1, with 7 bases matching TRBD2. The ends lost 5 bases at V and 8 bases at J; junction bases unmatched: 9. The germline V gene encodes CDR1 SEHNR and CDR2 FQNEAQ (reference sequence). The CDR3 sequence is 14 residues long. The CDR3 region has the DNA TGTGCCAGCAGCCTCAGTAGTGGGGGGGATGAGCAGTTCTTC. This translates into CASSLSSGGDEQFF.

About this clonotype itself: A single base separates this from a much larger clone, so it may be a read error. The chain is built from TRBV20-1 and TRBJ2-3; 13 bases are shared with TRBD2. With 0 bases clipped from V and 4 bases from J, the junction kept 7 bases outside the gene matches. This CDR3 is built from 17 residues. Germline V gene lookup returns CDR1 DFQATT and CDR2 SNEGSKA (reference sequence). CDR3 nucleotide sequence: TGCAGTGCTAGAGACACTAGCGGGAGGGCCTTGGCAGATACGCAGTATTTT. This encodes CSARDTSGRALADTQYF.